This T cell receptor (beta chain) was captured in a study of radiation and T cells in renal cell carcinoma. Study context: Nephrectomy followed 15 Gy stereotactic body radiation by 4 weeks. Study-wide results and limits: Top tumor clonotypes rose in blood 2 weeks post-radiation, then contracted.

Using immunoSEQ multiplex PCR, the repertoire was profiled, and TCRdb retains in-frame clones only, with some absent. The sample yields roughly 100,000 clones, approximately 86% seen once. This CDR3 contains 19 residues. The V gene's germline CDR1 is SGHRS and CDR2 YFSETQ. With V trimmed by 0 bases and J by 4 bases, 17 bases remained unmatched. Time point indicated: baseline pretreatment blood. Treatment reported: 15 Gy SBRT to primary tumor, nephrectomy 4 weeks later. After SBRT, blood was collected at 2 and 4 weeks, plus baseline. This renal cell carcinoma was of the clear cell type. This clone has a handful of counts. Its antigen is still unknown.

The receptor's source is a man aged 50-59 years with renal cell carcinoma. The J gene is TRBJ2-5, the V gene TRBV5-1; 8 nucleotides align to TRBD2. This specimen consisted of blood, obtained from a patient whose treatment included radiotherapy and nephrectomy. For the CDR3, the DNA is TGCGCCAGCAGCTTGGCCGCAGCGGGAGCGCCTATATTGGGAGAGACCCAGTACTTC. As protein: CASSLAAAGAPILGETQYF.